The sequence of this TCR beta chain was determined in a study of blood T cell repertoires in COVID-19. Study-level background: Acute and convalescent COVID-19 samples came from the United States, Italy and Spain. T cells, B-cell-depleted T cells, or PBMCs provided the cDNA or gDNA that served as material.

Under the authors' procedure: Amplification with reference gene primers provided the estimates of nucleated cell counts. Sequencing used immunoSEQ multiplex PCR; TCRdb keeps in-frame clones, though not all of them. V and J calls and clone size are as listed in that table; D and trimming were resolved from the DNA. The sample lists 360,000 or so clones; under 90% were seen once. V dropped 3 bases and J dropped 0 bases, with 5 bases sitting between them. The germline gives CDR1 SGHTA, CDR2 FQGTGA. The CDR3 runs 14 residues. Residents of 24 US areas, aged roughly 18 to 89 years, made up the participants.

The chain is built from TRBV7-3 and TRBJ2-2; D remains ambiguous. Sequencing input: PBMCs or T cells enriched from blood (not recorded which). The origin of this receptor is a woman in her twenties or thirties who had recovered from COVID-19. In DNA form, the CDR3 reads TGTGCCAGCAGCTTTGACTCGAACACCGGGGAGCTGTTTTTT. This codes for CASSFDSNTGELFF.